The present T cell receptor (beta chain) was sequenced within a study of blood T cell repertoires in COVID-19. Overall study: The samples span acute and convalescent COVID-19 from the United States, Italy and Spain. T cells, B-cell-depleted T cells, or PBMCs supplied cDNA or gDNA.

The CDR3 runs to 15 residues. The germline CDR1 and CDR2 sequences are MNHEY and SVGEGT. The V segment lost 4 bases and the J segment 2 bases; nucleotides outside the gene matches: 7. Per the study methods: Reference gene primers were amplified, and this amplification served to estimate nucleated cell counts. TCRdb's copy holds only in-frame clones and misses some; the assay was immunoSEQ multiplex PCR. Clone size and the V and J calls come from that table; the DNA yielded D and trimming. There are around 250,000 clones in the sample; roughly 84% occur only once, and 3.1% lies in the top ten. The chain couples TRBV6-2 or TRBV6-3 to TRBJ2-5; 7 positions agree with TRBD2. This receptor was obtained from a woman between 18 and 29 years old with acute or convalescent COVID-19. The sequencing sample was made of peripheral blood. The CDR3: CASSLGTTLQETQYF. The CDR3 region has the DNA TGTGCCAGCAGTTTGGGGACTACCCTTCAAGAGACCCAGTACTTC.